These T cell receptor beta chains were read from a single sample in a study of blood T cell repertoires in COVID-19. The protocol was immunoSEQ multiplex PCR, while the TCRdb copy is restricted to in-frame clones and leaves out a portion. The table shows 380,000 or so clones, with roughly 90% occurring only once. Sequenced input: peripheral blood. The source of these receptors is a man aged 35 to 55 with acute or convalescent COVID-19. Both conserved end residues are part of each CDR3. The D gene is left open where the match is weak. Where a row states a size, it is once, few, many or the class of an expanded clone; other rows omit it.

size: -; V: TRBV6-5; D: -; J: TRBJ2-5; DNA: TGTGCCAGCAGCCAAAGGGGGAGGGCCGCGGAGACCCAGTACTTC; CDR3: CASSQRGRAAETQYF
size: -; V: TRBV6-4; D: TRBD2; J: TRBJ2-3; DNA: TGTGCCAGCAGTGACTCGACTAGCGGGAGCACAGATACGCAGTATTTT; CDR3: CASSDSTSGSTDTQYF
size: -; V: TRBV7-3; D: -; J: TRBJ1-1; DNA: TGTGCCAGCAGCTTAGAGCGGAACACTGAAGCTTTCTTT; CDR3: CASSLERNTEAFF
size: -; V: TRBV4-1; D: -; J: TRBJ2-3; DNA: TGCGCCAGCAGCCAAGTAGAAACTAGCACAGATACGCAGTATTTT; CDR3: CASSQVETSTDTQYF
size: -; V: TRBV3-1/TRBV3-2; D: -; J: TRBJ1-6; DNA: TGTGCCAGCAGCCAAGCCCGACATCGGAATTCACCCCTCCACTTT; CDR3: CASSQARHRNSPLHF
size: -; V: TRBV19; D: -; J: TRBJ2-3; DNA: TGTGCCAGTAGTACCCGACTTCGGCGGGACCCAGATACGCAGTATTTT; CDR3: CASSTRLRRDPDTQYF
size: -; V: TRBV5-6; D: TRBD2; J: TRBJ2-3; DNA: TGTGCCAGCAGCCTGAATGGGGAGGGTTTCGCAGATACGCAGTATTTT; CDR3: CASSLNGEGFADTQYF
size: -; V: TRBV7-2; D: TRBD1; J: TRBJ1-2; DNA: TGTGCCAGCAGGAGCCTGGACAGGGGCTATGGCTACACCTTC; CDR3: CASRSLDRGYGYTF
size: -; V: TRBV19; D: TRBD1; J: TRBJ2-5; DNA: TGTGCCAGTAGCGACGGGACAGGGAACCCAGAGACCCAGTACTTC; CDR3: CASSDGTGNPETQYF
size: -; V: TRBV9; D: -; J: TRBJ1-2; DNA: TGTGCCAGCAGCCCCGACTGGGGGGGGCGAGGTGGCTACACCTTC; CDR3: CASSPDWGGRGGYTF
size: -; V: TRBV19; D: -; J: TRBJ1-6; DNA: TGTGCCAGTAGTACGGGGGACGGGCCCTATAATTCACCCCTCCACTTT; CDR3: CASSTGDGPYNSPLHF
size: -; V: TRBV14; D: -; J: TRBJ2-1; DNA: TGTGCCAGCAGCCAAGATCGTTACGGGAGAAACGGCAATGAGCAGTTCTTC; CDR3: CASSQDRYGRNGNEQFF
size: -; V: TRBV13; D: -; J: TRBJ1-2; DNA: TGTGCCAGCAGCTTACCTGGACAGATGGTATATGGCTACACCTTC; CDR3: CASSLPGQMVYGYTF
size: -; V: TRBV10-3; D: -; J: TRBJ1-2; DNA: TGTGCCATCAGTGATTACAGTTATGGCTACACCTTC; CDR3: CAISDYSYGYTF
size: -; V: TRBV6-6; D: -; J: TRBJ2-7; DNA: TGTGCCAGCAGTTCCACTAAGCCTCTAGGTTACGAGCAGTACTTC; CDR3: CASSSTKPLGYEQYF
size: -; V: TRBV6-2/TRBV6-3; D: TRBD1; J: TRBJ1-5; DNA: TGTGCCAGCAGTTACCGGGACAGGGGGCGCAATCAGCCCCAGCATTTT; CDR3: CASSYRDRGRNQPQHF
size: -; V: TRBV5-4; D: -; J: TRBJ2-3; DNA: TGTGCCAGCAGCGCCCGACAGACTAGCACAGATACGCAGTATTTT; CDR3: CASSARQTSTDTQYF
size: -; V: TRBV5-1; D: -; J: TRBJ1-3; DNA: TGCGCCAGCAGCTTGGGACAGATCCCCTCTGGAAACACCATATATTTT; CDR3: CASSLGQIPSGNTIYF
size: -; V: TRBV20-1; D: -; J: TRBJ2-1; DNA: TGCAGTGCTCCCAGGGGGGTCTTC; CDR3: CSAPRGVF
size: -; V: TRBV5-4; D: -; J: TRBJ1-2; DNA: TGTGCCAGCAGCTTTCGGGGAGGACACTATGGCTACACCTTC; CDR3: CASSFRGGHYGYTF
size: -; V: TRBV19; D: -; J: TRBJ1-2; DNA: TGTGCCAGTAGGGGCGAGAGCTATGGCTACACCTTC; CDR3: CASRGESYGYTF
size: -; V: TRBV28; D: -; J: TRBJ1-2; DNA: TGTGCCAGCAGTTCCACAGGGTTTTACGGCTATGGCTACACCTTC; CDR3: CASSSTGFYGYGYTF
size: -; V: TRBV9; D: TRBD2; J: TRBJ2-1; DNA: TGTGCCAGCAGTCTGATGCCGGGGGGGCATCCCTACAATGAGCAGTTCTTC; CDR3: CASSLMPGGHPYNEQFF
size: -; V: TRBV5-6; D: -; J: TRBJ1-3; DNA: TGTGCCAGCAGCTTTCGCGGAGCCTCTGGAAATACCATATATTTT; CDR3: CASSFRGASGNTIYF
size: -; V: TRBV7-9; D: TRBD1; J: TRBJ1-6; DNA: TGTGCCAGCAGCTTAGCGACAGGGCTATCGGTTGGTTCACCCCTCCACTTT; CDR3: CASSLATGLSVGSPLHF
size: once; V: TRBV7-3; D: TRBD2; J: TRBJ2-2; DNA: TGTGCCAGCAGCCCCCGCGTCCCGGCTAGCGGGGGAAGAAGGTCCGGGGAGCTGTTTTTT; CDR3: CASSPRVPASGGRRSGELFF
size: few; V: TRBV5-1; D: TRBD1; J: TRBJ1-2; DNA: TGCGCCAGCAGCTCCGGACAGGGTGAAGATGGCTACACCTTC; CDR3: CASSSGQGEDGYTF
size: -; V: TRBV5-5; D: -; J: TRBJ2-3; DNA: TGTGCCAGCAGCCGCCTCGACAGGGGAGGGATGGATACGCAGTATTTT; CDR3: CASSRLDRGGMDTQYF
size: -; V: TRBV6-2/TRBV6-3; D: -; J: TRBJ1-2; DNA: TGTGCCAGCAGTTCAGGGGTCGATCGCCCTGGCTACACCTTC; CDR3: CASSSGVDRPGYTF
size: -; V: TRBV9; D: -; J: TRBJ1-1; DNA: TGTGCCAGTCAGGGGCGAGATGGGAGCACTGAAGCTTTCTTT; CDR3: CASQGRDGSTEAFF
size: -; V: TRBV6-6; D: -; J: TRBJ2-6; DNA: TGTGCCAGCAGTTACACCCTCCAGGCTGGGGCCAACGTCCTGACTTTC; CDR3: CASSYTLQAGANVLTF
size: few; V: TRBV5-6; D: -; J: TRBJ1-1; DNA: TGTGCCAGCAGCTATGCAGGGATTCCCACTGAAGCTTTCTTT; CDR3: CASSYAGIPTEAFF
size: -; V: TRBV5-1; D: TRBD2; J: TRBJ2-2; DNA: TGCGCCAGCAGCCTGGGGACTACCAACACCGGGGAGCTGTTTTTT; CDR3: CASSLGTTNTGELFF
size: -; V: TRBV6-5; D: TRBD1; J: TRBJ1-4; DNA: TGTGCCAGCAGGGACCTGGACAGGGGTGAAAAACTGTTTTTT; CDR3: CASRDLDRGEKLFF
size: -; V: TRBV10-3; D: -; J: TRBJ1-2; DNA: TGTGCCATCAGTGAGTCATCAGGGGTAAATGGCTACACCTTC; CDR3: CAISESSGVNGYTF
size: -; V: TRBV27; D: -; J: TRBJ1-5; DNA: TGTGCCAGCAGTCTCAGCCACAGACAGGAGTATCAGCCCCAGCATTTT; CDR3: CASSLSHRQEYQPQHF
size: -; V: TRBV5-6; D: TRBD2; J: TRBJ2-1; DNA: TGTGCCAGCAGCAAAAAGCTCCTAGCGGGTATCTCCTACAATGAGCAGTTCTTC; CDR3: CASSKKLLAGISYNEQFF
size: -; V: TRBV6-5; D: TRBD2; J: TRBJ2-1; DNA: TGTGCCAGCAGTAGGACTAGCGGGTACAATGAGCAGTTCTTC; CDR3: CASSRTSGYNEQFF
size: -; V: TRBV15; D: -; J: TRBJ1-2; DNA: TGTGCCACCAGCAGAGGAAGTTGGGCTCCGAATACCTTC; CDR3: CATSRGSWAPNTF
size: -; V: TRBV27; D: -; J: TRBJ2-7; DNA: TGTGCCAGCAGGGGGGCAAGGGGAGGGCCCTACGAGCAGTACTTC; CDR3: CASRGARGGPYEQYF
size: -; V: TRBV11-2; D: -; J: TRBJ1-1; DNA: TGTGCCAGCAGCTTAGAAGCGAACACTGAAGCTTTCTTT; CDR3: CASSLEANTEAFF
size: -; V: TRBV30; D: TRBD1; J: TRBJ1-6; DNA: TGTGCCTGGAGTCCGGACAGGCCGATAGGTGGTTCACCCCTCCACTTT; CDR3: CAWSPDRPIGGSPLHF
size: -; V: TRBV28; D: -; J: TRBJ2-1; DNA: TGTGCCAGCAGTCGATCCAGGGGGGCCTACAATGAGCAGTTCTTC; CDR3: CASSRSRGAYNEQFF
size: -; V: TRBV3-1/TRBV3-2; D: TRBD2; J: TRBJ2-3; DNA: TGTGCCAGCAGCCCGGCCCTAGCGGGCTTCACAGATACGCAGTATTTT; CDR3: CASSPALAGFTDTQYF
size: -; V: TRBV6-5; D: TRBD2; J: TRBJ2-7; DNA: TGTGCCAGCACCTCGGGAGGGGCCTACGAGCAGTACTTC; CDR3: CASTSGGAYEQYF
size: -; V: TRBV7-2; D: -; J: TRBJ2-5; DNA: TGTGCCAGCAGCTTAAACAGTGGCAGCCAAGAGACCCAGTACTTC; CDR3: CASSLNSGSQETQYF
size: -; V: TRBV6-2/TRBV6-3; D: -; J: TRBJ1-1; DNA: TGTGCCAGCAGTCAGGGACAACCTCAAGCTTTCTTT; CDR3: CASSQGQPQAFF
size: once; V: TRBV7-9; D: -; J: TRBJ1-2; DNA: TGTGCCAGCAGCCCAGACATTGCTGGCTACACCTTC; CDR3: CASSPDIAGYTF
size: -; V: TRBV4-1; D: -; J: TRBJ2-2; DNA: TGCGCCAGCAGCCAATACAGGACCGGGGAGCTGTTTTTT; CDR3: CASSQYRTGELFF
size: once; V: TRBV11-2; D: -; J: TRBJ2-7; DNA: TGTGCCAGCGGTTCGGCAGGGGTGACCTACGAGCAGTACTTC; CDR3: CASGSAGVTYEQYF
size: -; V: TRBV25-1; D: -; J: TRBJ1-2; DNA: TGTGCCAGCAGTGCAGAGTCCCATTACAGGGTGGACTATGGCTACACCTTC; CDR3: CASSAESHYRVDYGYTF
size: -; V: TRBV19; D: TRBD1; J: TRBJ1-2; DNA: TGTGCCAGTAGTACTCGGACAGGGGGGAACTATGGCTACACCTTC; CDR3: CASSTRTGGNYGYTF